The entry below gives a single T cell receptor beta chain sequence along with its context. Trimming removed 4 bases from V and 5 bases from J; junction bases left unmatched: 7. CDR3 length: 15 residues. CDR1 is LNHDA, CDR2 SQIVND, per germline (reference sequence). Each CDR3 protein is one row after TCRdb ran MiXCR on the 5' RACE reads. The table lists some 440,000 distinct CDR3 sequences, roughly 26% of them singletons, with 2.9% in the top ten. This specimen belongs to a study of identical twins. The data were also submitted as part of a second study, on T cells expressing NK-cell markers.

The clonotype originates from a woman younger than 35 in good health. The V and J genes are TRBV19 and TRBJ1-1, with 10 bases fitting TRBD1. Source material: CD4+ T cells sorted from blood. As DNA, the CDR3 is TGTGCCAGTAGTAAAGACAGGGGGCATAGGACTGAAGCTTTCTTT. Amino acid sequence: CASSKDRGHRTEAFF. The complete variable domain, with remaining parts taken from reference TRBV19 and TRBJ1-1, reads DGGITQSPKYLFRKEGQNVTLSCEQNLNHDAMYWYRQDPGQGLRLIYYSQIVNDFQKGDIAEGYSVSREKKESFPLTVTSAQKNPTAFYLCASSKDRGHRTEAFFGQGTRLTVV.